The 15 T cell receptor beta chains below come from one sample, sequenced in a study of T cell responses to AZD1222 COVID-19 vaccine. Sequencing was performed with immunoSEQ multiplex PCR; in TCRdb, only in-frame clones are kept and a portion is missing. Here the sample spans about 120,000 clones, about 90% being singletons. The starting material was peripheral blood, obtained on day 0 of AZD1222 vaccination. These receptors all come from an adult in good health.

The chain carries TRBV6-5 and TRBJ1-6; D might be TRBD1 (5 bases). CDR3 length equals 14 residues. V shed 10 bases and J shed 4 bases, with 14 bases lying between them. Per the germline V gene, CDR1 is MNHEY and CDR2 is SVGAGI. DNA of the CDR3: TGTGCCACCAGCGCGGGGGTGTATAATTCACCCCTCCACTTT. Residues: CATSAGVYNSPLHF.

The chain uses TRBV7-2 and TRBJ2-3, with 13 bases lining up with TRBD2. The CDR3 spans 16 residues. V shed 3 bases, J shed 5 bases, and the junction held 5 bases outside the gene matches. Germline lookup yields CDR1 SGHTA and CDR2 FQGNSA. The CDR3 loop reads CASSLTSGRKGDTQYF. CDR3 coding DNA: TGTGCCAGCAGCTTGACTAGCGGGAGGAAGGGAGATACGCAGTATTTT.

The rearrangement joins TRBV27 to TRBJ2-2; D not resolved. V shed 2 bases and J shed 2 bases, with 6 bases lying between them. The CDR3 spans 14 residues. The germline V gene has CDR1 MNHEY and CDR2 SMNVEV (reference sequence). The chain's CDR3 is CASSLARNTGELFF. CDR3 nucleotides: TGTGCCAGCAGTTTAGCCAGAAACACCGGGGAGCTGTTTTTT.

The V gene is TRBV6-2 or TRBV6-3, the J gene TRBJ1-5; D possibly corresponds to TRBD1 (6 bases). CDR1 is MNHEY and CDR2 is SVGEGT in the germline V gene. This CDR3 has 15 residues. Trimming took 0 bases from V and 4 from J, leaving 10 bases between them. CDR3 DNA sequence: TGTGCCAGCAGTTACTCGGGGGGCCTTAATCAGCCCCAGCATTTT. Translated: CASSYSGGLNQPQHF.

This clone has a count of ten or more. The V and J genes are TRBV10-2 and TRBJ1-5; 7 bases line up with TRBD1. The CDR3 runs to 13 residues. CDR1 and CDR2 from the germline V gene are WSHSY and SAAADI. V gave up 4 bases and J gave up 7 bases; unmatched junction bases: 4. The CDR3 sequence: CASSGDREQPQHF. DNA of the CDR3: TGCGCCAGCAGTGGTGACAGGGAGCAGCCCCAGCATTTT.

V usage is TRBV6-5 and J usage is TRBJ2-7, with 11 bases lining up with TRBD2. Germline V gene sequence: CDR1 MNHEY, CDR2 SVGAGI. The J segment lost 5 bases and the V segment lost 4 bases, leaving 7 bases of the junction unmatched. This CDR3 region has 15 residues. The CDR3: CASSLTSGSVHEQYF. CDR3 DNA: TGTGCCAGCAGTTTAACTAGCGGGAGCGTGCACGAGCAGTACTTC.

The chain couples TRBV5-5 to TRBJ2-6; 7 bases align to TRBD1. The junction had 14 bases not matched to a gene; V was cut back by 5 bases and J by 0 bases. Germline CDR1 SGHKS, CDR2 YYEKEE (reference sequence). This CDR3 has 19 amino acids. Here the CDR3 reads CASSPNHNRDSSGANVLTF. CDR3 in DNA: TGTGCCAGCAGTCCCAACCATAACCGGGACAGCTCTGGGGCCAACGTCCTGACTTTC.

The chain employs TRBV15 and TRBJ2-1, with 7 bases fitting TRBD1. The CDR3 totals 14 residues. Germline CDR1 and CDR2: LNHNV and YYDKDF (reference sequence). Trimming cost V 5 bases and J 7 bases; bases outside gene matches: 8. The CDR3 loop is CATSARQGPNEQFF. The CDR3 coding sequence is TGTGCCACCAGCGCGAGACAGGGCCCTAATGAGCAGTTCTTC.

The V gene is TRBV7-9, the J gene TRBJ1-1; no clear D. This CDR3 is 15 amino acids long. V gave up 0 bases and J gave up 5 bases, with 13 bases separating them. Germline lookup yields CDR1 SEHNR and CDR2 FQNEAQ (reference sequence). The CDR3 here is CASSLAGGRMTEAFF. Here the CDR3 DNA reads TGTGCCAGCAGCTTAGCTGGAGGGAGGATGACTGAAGCTTTCTTT.

The chain combines TRBV5-3 with TRBJ2-1; TRBD2 matches 11 bases. TRBV5-3 is marked as an open reading frame, function uncertain. The CDR3 contains 17 residues. Losses at the gene ends were 4 bases for V and 4 bases for J; bases not matched to a gene: 10. In DNA form, the CDR3 reads TGTGCCAGAAGCCCGAGACTAGCGGGATCCAATTACAATGAGCAGTTCTTC. Translated, it gives CARSPRLAGSNYNEQFF.

The rearrangement joins TRBV18 to TRBJ2-1; the D gene is possibly TRBD1 (5 bases). The V gene lost 3 bases and the J gene lost 5 bases, with 14 bases spanning the gap. The CDR3 is 15 amino acids. CDR1 and CDR2 from the germline V gene are KGHSH and LQKENI. The CDR3 nucleotides are TGTGCCAGCTCACCCCGGGTGGTGACAGACAATGAGCAGTTCTTC. Translating gives CASSPRVVTDNEQFF.

This clone has a handful of counts. The chain has TRBV1 and TRBJ2-1. TRBV1 is a documented pseudogene. This CDR3 comprises 16 residues. CDR3 coding DNA: TGCACCAGCAGCCCTGACGGGTCGGGATGGGGGAATGAGCAGTTCTTC. Protein product: CTSSPDGSGWGNEQFF.

The chain employs TRBV21-1 and TRBJ1-5. TRBV21-1 is reported as a pseudogene. This CDR3 spans 13 amino acids. DNA for the CDR3: TGTGCCAGCAGCAAAGGGAGGGATCAGCCCCAGCATTTT. This translates into CASSKGRDQPQHF.

J is TRBJ2-7 and V is TRBV28, with no clear D. V dropped 2 bases and J dropped 3 bases, with 5 bases sitting between them. Germline loops: CDR1 MDHEN, CDR2 SYDVKM. This CDR3 region has 12 residues. The CDR3 is CASSLRDYEQYF. The CDR3 DNA reads as TGTGCCAGCAGTTTACGCGACTACGAGCAGTACTTC.

This chain uses TRBV5-4 with TRBJ1-2; maybe TRBD1 (6 bases). The CDR3 runs to 14 residues. Germline CDR1 SGHNT, CDR2 YYREEE (reference sequence). Trimming removed 2 bases at V and 8 bases at J, with 16 bases between. Here the CDR3 reads CASSFRTANFGYTF. CDR3 DNA: TGTGCCAGCAGCTTTCGGACAGCCAACTTCGGCTACACCTTC.